This T cell receptor beta chain is from a study of blood T cells in healthy people across ages. A J-beta primer mix and a sample-barcoded 5' primer were used in a second PCR of roughly 6 to 12 cycles. Each CDR3 protein is one row after TCRdb ran MiXCR on the 5' RACE reads. Of about a million distinct CDR3 sequences listed, roughly 51% are singletons. This clonotype was recorded only once. The junction departs from germline at one end; a sequencing error may be responsible. This CDR3 has 16 amino acids. The germline CDR1 and CDR2 sequences are LGHDT and YNNKEL (reference sequence). The clonotype originates from an older woman in good health. The chain combines TRBV3-1 with TRBJ2-3; D remains ambiguous. The sample taken for sequencing was blood. CDR3 loop: CASSQVHYPSTHTQYF. CDR3 bases: TGTGCCAGCAGCCAAGTTCACTACCCGAGCACACATACGCAGTATTTT.